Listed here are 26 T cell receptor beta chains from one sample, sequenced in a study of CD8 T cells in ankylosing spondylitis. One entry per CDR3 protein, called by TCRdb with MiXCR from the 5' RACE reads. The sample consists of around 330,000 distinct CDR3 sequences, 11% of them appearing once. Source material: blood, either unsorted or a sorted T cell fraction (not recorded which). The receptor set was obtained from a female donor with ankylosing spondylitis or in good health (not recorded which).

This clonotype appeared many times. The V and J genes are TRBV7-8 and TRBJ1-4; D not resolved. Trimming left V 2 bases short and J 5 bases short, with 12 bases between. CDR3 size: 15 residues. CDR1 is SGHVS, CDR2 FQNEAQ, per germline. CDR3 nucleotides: TGTGCCAGCAGCTTACAACGATTCGGAAATGAAAAACTGTTTTTT. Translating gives CASSLQRFGNEKLFF. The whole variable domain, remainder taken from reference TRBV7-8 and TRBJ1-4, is GAGVSQSPRYKVAKRGQDVALRCDPISGHVSLFWYQQALGQGPEFLTYFQNEAQLDKSGLPSDRFFAERPEGSVSTLKIQRTQQEDSAVYLCASSLQRFGNEKLFFGSGTQLSVL.

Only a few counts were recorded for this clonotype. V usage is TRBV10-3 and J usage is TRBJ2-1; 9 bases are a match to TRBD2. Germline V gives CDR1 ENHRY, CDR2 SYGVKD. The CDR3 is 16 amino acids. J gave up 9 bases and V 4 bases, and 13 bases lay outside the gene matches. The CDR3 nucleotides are TGTGCCATCAGTGCCCCCGCTAGCGGGGTGAAAAGTGAGCAGTTCTTC. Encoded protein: CAISAPASGVKSEQFF.

The CDR3 DNA sequence: TGTGCCATCAGTGAGTCGGGGTCCACCGGGGAGCTGTTTTTT. This sequence encodes CAISESGSTGELFF. This chain links TRBV10-3 with TRBJ2-2; D is undetermined. V was trimmed by 0 bases and J by 4 bases, leaving 6 bases between them. CDR1 ENHRY and CDR2 SYGVKD come from the germline V gene. The CDR3 extends over 14 amino acids.

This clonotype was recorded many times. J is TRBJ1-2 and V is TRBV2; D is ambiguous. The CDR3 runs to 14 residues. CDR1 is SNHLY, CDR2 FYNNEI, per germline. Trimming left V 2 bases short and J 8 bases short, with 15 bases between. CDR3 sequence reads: CASSELSPLEGYTF. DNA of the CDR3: TGTGCCAGCAGTGAATTGTCACCCTTGGAAGGCTACACCTTC.

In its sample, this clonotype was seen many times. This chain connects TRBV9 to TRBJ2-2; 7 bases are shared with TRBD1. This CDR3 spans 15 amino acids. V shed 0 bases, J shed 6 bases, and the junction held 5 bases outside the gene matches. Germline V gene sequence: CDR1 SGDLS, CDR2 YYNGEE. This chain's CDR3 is CASSVELQGSGELFF. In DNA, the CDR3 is TGTGCCAGCAGCGTAGAGTTACAGGGGTCCGGGGAGCTGTTTTTT.

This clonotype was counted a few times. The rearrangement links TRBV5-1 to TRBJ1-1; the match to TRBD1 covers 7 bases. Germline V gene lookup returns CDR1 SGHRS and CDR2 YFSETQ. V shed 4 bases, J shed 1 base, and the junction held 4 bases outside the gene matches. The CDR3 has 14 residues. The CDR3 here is CASSGRTGNTEAFF. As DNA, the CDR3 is TGCGCCAGCAGCGGAAGGACAGGGAACACTGAAGCTTTCTTT.

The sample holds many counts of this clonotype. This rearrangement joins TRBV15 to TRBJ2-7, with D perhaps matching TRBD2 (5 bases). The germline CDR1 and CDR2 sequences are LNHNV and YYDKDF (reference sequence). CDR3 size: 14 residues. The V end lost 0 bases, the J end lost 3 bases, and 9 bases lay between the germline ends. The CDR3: CATSRDRGFYEQYF. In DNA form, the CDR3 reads TGTGCCACCAGCAGAGATCGAGGGTTCTACGAGCAGTACTTC.

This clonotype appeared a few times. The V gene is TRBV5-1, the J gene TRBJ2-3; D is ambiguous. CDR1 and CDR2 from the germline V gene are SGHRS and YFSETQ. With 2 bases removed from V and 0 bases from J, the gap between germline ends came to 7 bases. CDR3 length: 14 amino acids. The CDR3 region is CASSFATSTDTQYF. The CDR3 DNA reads TGCGCCAGCAGCTTCGCAACGAGCACAGATACGCAGTATTTT.

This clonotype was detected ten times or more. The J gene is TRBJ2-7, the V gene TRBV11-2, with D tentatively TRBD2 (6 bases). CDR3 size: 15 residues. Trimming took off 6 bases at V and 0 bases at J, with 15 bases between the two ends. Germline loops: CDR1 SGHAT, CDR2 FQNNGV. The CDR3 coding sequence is TGTGCCAGCAGTAGTGGGTGGGGGGACTCCTACGAGCAGTACTTC. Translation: CASSSGWGDSYEQYF.

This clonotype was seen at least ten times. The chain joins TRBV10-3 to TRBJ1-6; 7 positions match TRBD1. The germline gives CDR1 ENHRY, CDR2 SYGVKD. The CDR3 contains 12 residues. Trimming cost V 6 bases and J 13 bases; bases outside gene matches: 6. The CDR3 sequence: CAIRNRGGPLHF. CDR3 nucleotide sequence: TGTGCCATCAGAAACAGGGGAGGGCCCCTCCACTTT.

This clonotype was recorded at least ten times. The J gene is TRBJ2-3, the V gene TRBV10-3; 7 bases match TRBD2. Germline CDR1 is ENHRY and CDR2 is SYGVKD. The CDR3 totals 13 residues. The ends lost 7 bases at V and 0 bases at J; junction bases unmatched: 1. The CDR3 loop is CAITSGSTDTQYF. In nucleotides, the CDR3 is TGTGCCATCACTAGCGGTAGCACAGATACGCAGTATTTT.

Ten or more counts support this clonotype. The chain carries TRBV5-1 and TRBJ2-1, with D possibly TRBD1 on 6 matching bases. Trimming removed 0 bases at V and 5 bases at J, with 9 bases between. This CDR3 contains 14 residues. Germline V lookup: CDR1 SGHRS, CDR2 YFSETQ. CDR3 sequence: CASSLDRAHNEQFF. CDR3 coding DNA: TGCGCCAGCAGCTTGGACAGGGCCCACAATGAGCAGTTCTTC.

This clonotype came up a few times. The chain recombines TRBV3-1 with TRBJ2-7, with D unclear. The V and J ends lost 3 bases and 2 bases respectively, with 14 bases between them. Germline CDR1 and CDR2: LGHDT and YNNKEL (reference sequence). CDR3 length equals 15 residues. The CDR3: CASSQGQITTYEQYF. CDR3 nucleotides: TGTGCCAGCAGCCAGGGTCAGATAACAACCTACGAGCAGTACTTC.

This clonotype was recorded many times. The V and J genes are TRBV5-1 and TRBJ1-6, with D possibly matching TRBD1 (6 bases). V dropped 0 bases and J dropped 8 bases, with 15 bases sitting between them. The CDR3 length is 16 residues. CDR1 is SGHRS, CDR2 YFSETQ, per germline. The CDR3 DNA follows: TGCGCCAGCAGCTTGGCCTCCCCAGGGGCCGATTCACCCCTCCACTTT. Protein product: CASSLASPGADSPLHF.

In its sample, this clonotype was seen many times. In DNA, the CDR3 is TGTGCCAGCAGCGCTGCAGGGAACACTGAAGCTTTCTTT. The encoded protein is CASSAAGNTEAFF. V gene TRBV7-3 combines with J gene TRBJ1-1; D is unresolved. V lost 5 bases to trimming and J lost 1 base, with 8 bases between them. Germline CDR1 and CDR2: SGHTA and FQGTGA. The CDR3 loop spans 13 amino acids.

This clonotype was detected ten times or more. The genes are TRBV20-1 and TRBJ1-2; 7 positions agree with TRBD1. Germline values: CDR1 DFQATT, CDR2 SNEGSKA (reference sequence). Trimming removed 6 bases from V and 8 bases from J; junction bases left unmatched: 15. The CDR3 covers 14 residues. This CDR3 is CSAFHRGQPRGYTF. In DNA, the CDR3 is TGCAGTGCGTTTCACCGGGGACAGCCACGGGGCTACACCTTC.

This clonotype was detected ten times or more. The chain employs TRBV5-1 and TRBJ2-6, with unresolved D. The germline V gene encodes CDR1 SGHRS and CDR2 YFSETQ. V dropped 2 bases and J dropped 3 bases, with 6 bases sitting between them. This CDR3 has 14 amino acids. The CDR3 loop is CASSLRFGANVLTF. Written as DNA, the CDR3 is TGCGCCAGCAGCTTACGGTTTGGGGCCAACGTCCTGACTTTC.

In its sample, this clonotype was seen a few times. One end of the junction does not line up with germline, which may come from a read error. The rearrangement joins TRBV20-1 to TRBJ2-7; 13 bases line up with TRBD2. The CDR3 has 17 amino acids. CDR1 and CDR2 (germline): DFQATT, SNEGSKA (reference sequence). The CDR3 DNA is TGCTGTGCTAGGGGACTAGCGGGGACCCCCTTCTCCTACGAGCAGTACTTC. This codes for CCARGLAGTPFSYEQYF.

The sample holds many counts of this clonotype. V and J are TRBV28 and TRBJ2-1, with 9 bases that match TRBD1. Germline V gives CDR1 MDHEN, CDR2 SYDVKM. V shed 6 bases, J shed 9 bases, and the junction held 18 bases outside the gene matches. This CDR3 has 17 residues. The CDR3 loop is CASSLRPGTGIDSEQFF. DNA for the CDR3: TGTGCCAGCAGCCTACGACCAGGGACAGGGATAGATTCTGAGCAGTTCTTC. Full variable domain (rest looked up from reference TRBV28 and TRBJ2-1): DVKVTQSSRYLVKRTGEKVFLECVQDMDHENMFWYRQDPGLGLRLIYFSYDVKMKEKGDIPEGYSVSREKKERFSLILESASTNQTSMYLCASSLRPGTGIDSEQFFGPGTRLTVL.

CDR3 DNA sequence: TGCGCCAGCAGCCCCGCCGGGGGCCAGGGTATTTCTGGCTACACCTTC. Protein: CASSPAGGQGISGYTF. The chain links TRBV5-1 to TRBJ1-2, with D possibly TRBD1 on 6 matching bases. Trimming cost V 4 bases and J 7 bases, with 23 bases left between them. Germline CDR1 and CDR2: SGHRS and YFSETQ. The length of the CDR3 is 16 residues.

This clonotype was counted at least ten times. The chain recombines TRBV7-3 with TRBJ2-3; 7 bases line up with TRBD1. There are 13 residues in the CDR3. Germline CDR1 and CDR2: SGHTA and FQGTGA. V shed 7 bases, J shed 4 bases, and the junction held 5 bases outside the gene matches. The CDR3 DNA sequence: TGTGCCAGCAACCGGGACAGAGCAGATACGCAGTATTTT. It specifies CASNRDRADTQYF. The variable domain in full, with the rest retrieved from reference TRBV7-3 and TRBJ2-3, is GAGVSQTPSNKVTEKGKYVELRCDPISGHTALYWYRQSLGQGPEFLIYFQGTGAADDSGLPNDRFFAVRPEGSVSTLKIQRTERGDSAVYLCASNRDRADTQYFGPGTRLTVL.

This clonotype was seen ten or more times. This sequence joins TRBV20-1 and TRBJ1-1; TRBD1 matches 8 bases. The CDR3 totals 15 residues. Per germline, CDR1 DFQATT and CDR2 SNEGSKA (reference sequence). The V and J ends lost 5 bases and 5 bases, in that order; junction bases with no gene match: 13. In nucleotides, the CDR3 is TGCAGTGCTGGAAAACACAGGGGGTTCGGGACTGAAGCTTTCTTT. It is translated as CSAGKHRGFGTEAFF.

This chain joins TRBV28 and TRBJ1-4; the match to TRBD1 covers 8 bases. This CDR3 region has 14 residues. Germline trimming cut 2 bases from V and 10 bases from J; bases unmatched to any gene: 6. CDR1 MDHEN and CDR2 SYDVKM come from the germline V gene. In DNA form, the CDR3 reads TGTGCCAGCAGTTTAGTGGACAGGGAAGTAAAACTGTTTTTT. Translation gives CASSLVDREVKLFF.

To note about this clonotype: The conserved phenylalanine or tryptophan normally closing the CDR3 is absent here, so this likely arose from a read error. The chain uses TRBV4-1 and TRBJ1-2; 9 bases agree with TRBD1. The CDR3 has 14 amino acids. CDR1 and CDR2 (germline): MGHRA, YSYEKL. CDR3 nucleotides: TGCGCCACCAGCCCGGACAGGGGATACTATGGCTACACCTTA. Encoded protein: CATSPDRGYYGYTL.

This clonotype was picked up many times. Written as DNA, the CDR3 is TGCGCCAGCAGCTTGGGTAGACCCGGGGAGCTGTTTTTT. It codes for CASSLGRPGELFF. This sequence joins TRBV5-1 and TRBJ2-2; D unresolved. V lost 0 bases and J 6 bases, leaving 6 bases between the germline ends. The germline CDR1 and CDR2 sequences are SGHRS and YFSETQ. CDR3 length: 13 amino acids.

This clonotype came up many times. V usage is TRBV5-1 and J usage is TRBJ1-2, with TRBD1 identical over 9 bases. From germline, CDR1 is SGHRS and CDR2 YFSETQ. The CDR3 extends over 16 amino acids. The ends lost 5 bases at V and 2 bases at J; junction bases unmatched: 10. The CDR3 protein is CASRPYGGTGNYGYTF. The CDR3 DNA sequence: TGCGCCAGCAGACCTTACGGGGGGACAGGGAACTATGGCTACACCTTC.